The source of this TCR beta chain is a study of T cell responses to AZD1222 COVID-19 vaccine. Overall study findings and caveats: Spike-specific TCR breadth rose after two AZD1222 doses, and depth rose as well. It should be noted that donors were predominantly white British and more often female, and clonal diversity was possibly underestimated. Regions 160-218 and 743-854 dominated among vaccine-associated CD4 TCRs spanning spike.

The data were produced by immunoSEQ multiplex PCR, yet TCRdb's version contains in-frame clones alone and is incomplete. This sample carries just under 100,000 clones, about 88% of them seen once, and the ten largest clones take about 2.8%. To note about this clone: Its target is not known.

CDR3 size: 13 residues. The trim removed 10 bases at V and 3 bases at J, leaving 6 bases unmatched. CDR1 and CDR2 from the germline V gene are MDHEN and SYDVKM. The receptor comes from an adult in good health. The sample here was peripheral blood, taken on day 0 of AZD1222 vaccination. V is TRBV28 and J is TRBJ1-3; 7 bases match TRBD1. CDR3 amino acids: CATLRDSGNTIYF. DNA of the CDR3: TGTGCCACTCTACGGGACAGTGGAAACACCATATATTTT.